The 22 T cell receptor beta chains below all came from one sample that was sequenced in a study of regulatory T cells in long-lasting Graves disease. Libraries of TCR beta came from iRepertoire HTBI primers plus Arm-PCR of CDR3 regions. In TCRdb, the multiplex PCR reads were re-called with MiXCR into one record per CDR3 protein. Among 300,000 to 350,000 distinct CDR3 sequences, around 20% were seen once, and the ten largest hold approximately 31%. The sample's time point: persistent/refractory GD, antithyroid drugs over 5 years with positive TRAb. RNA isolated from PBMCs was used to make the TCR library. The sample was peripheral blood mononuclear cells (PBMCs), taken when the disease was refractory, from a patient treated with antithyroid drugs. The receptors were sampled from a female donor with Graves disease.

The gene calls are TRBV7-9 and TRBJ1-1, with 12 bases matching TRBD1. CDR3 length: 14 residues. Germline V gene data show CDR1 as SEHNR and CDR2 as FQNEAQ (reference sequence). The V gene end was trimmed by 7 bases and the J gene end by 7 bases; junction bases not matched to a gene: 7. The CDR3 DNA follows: TGTGCCAGCACGGGGGACAGGGGGCTTGGTGAAGCTTTCTTT. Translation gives CASTGDRGLGEAFF.

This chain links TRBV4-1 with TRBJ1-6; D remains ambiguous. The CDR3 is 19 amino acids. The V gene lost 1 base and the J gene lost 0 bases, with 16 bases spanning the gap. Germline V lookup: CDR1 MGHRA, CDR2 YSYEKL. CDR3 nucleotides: TGCGCCAGCAGCCAAGCGGTAAAGATACCGAGCTCCTATAATTCACCCCTCCACTTT. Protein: CASSQAVKIPSSYNSPLHF.

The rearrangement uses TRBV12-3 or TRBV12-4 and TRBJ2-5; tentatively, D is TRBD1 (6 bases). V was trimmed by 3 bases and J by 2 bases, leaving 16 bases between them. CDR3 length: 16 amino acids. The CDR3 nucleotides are TGTGCCAGCAGTTTTGTCCAGGGGAGAGGACAAGAGACCCAGTACTTC. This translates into CASSFVQGRGQETQYF.

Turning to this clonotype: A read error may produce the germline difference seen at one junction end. The CDR3 DNA sequence: TGTGCCGGCAGCTTATCGGGGGGTCAGGCTGGGGCCAACGTCCTGACTTTC. Translating it yields CAGSLSGGQAGANVLTF. This chain links TRBV13 with TRBJ2-6, with TRBD2 identical over 7 bases. Germline values: CDR1 PRHDT, CDR2 FYEKMQ (reference sequence). The CDR3 contains 17 residues.

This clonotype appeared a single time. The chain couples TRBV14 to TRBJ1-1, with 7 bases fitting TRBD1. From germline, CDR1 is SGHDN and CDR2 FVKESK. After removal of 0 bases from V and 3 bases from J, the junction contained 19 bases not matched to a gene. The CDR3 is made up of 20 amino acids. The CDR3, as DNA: TGTGCCAGCAGCCAAGATCTTTTAGGTAGCCGGGACAGCTTATACACTGAAGCTTTCTTT. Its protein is CASSQDLLGSRDSLYTEAFF.

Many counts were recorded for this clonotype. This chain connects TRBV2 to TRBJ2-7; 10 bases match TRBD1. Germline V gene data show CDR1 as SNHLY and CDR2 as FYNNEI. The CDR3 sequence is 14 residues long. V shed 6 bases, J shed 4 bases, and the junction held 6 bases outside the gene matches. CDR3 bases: TGTGCCAGCAGAGCCGGGACAGGGGTATACGAGCAGTACTTC. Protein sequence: CASRAGTGVYEQYF.

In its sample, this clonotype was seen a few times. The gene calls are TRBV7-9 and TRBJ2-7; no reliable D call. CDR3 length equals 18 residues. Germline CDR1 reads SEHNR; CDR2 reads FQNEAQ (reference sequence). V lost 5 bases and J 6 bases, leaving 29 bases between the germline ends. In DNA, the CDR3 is TGTGCCAGCAGCCTGATTAGCCCCACCAAGGTTGATCGAGGCGAGCAGTACTTC. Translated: CASSLISPTKVDRGEQYF.

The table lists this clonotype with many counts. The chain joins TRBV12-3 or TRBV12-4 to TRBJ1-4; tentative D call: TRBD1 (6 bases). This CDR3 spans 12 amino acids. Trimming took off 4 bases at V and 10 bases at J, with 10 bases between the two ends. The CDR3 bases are TGTGCCAGCAGTTCTCAGGACAGAAAACTGTTTTTT. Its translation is CASSSQDRKLFF.

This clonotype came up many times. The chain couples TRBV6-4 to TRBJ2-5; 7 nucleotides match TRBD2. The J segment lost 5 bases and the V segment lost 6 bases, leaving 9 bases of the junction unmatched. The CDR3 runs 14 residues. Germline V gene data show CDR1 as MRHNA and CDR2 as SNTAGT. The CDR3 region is CASSPREDWETQYF. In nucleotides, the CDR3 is TGTGCCAGCAGCCCTCGGGAGGACTGGGAGACCCAGTACTTC.

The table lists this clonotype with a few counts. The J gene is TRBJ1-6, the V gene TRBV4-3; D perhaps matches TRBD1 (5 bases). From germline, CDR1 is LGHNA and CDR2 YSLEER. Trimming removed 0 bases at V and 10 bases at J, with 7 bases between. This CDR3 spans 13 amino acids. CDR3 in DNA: TGCGCCAGCAGCCAAGAGGGGCCGTCACCCCTCCACTTT. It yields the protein CASSQEGPSPLHF.

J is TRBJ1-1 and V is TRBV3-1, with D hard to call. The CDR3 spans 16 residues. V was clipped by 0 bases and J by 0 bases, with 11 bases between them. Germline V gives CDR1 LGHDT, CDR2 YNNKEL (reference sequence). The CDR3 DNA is TGTGCCAGCAGCCAAGAGCTCTCCAGGTTGAACACTGAAGCTTTCTTT. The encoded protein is CASSQELSRLNTEAFF.

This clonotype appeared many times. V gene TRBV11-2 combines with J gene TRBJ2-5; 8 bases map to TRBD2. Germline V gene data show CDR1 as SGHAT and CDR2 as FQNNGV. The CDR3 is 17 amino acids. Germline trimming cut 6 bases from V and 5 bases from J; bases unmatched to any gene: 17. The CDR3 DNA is TGTGCCAGCAGTCCCTTTAGAGGGCTAGCGGGTGGGGAGACCCAGTACTTC. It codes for CASSPFRGLAGGETQYF. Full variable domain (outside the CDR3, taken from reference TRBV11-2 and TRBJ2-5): EAGVAQSPRYKIIEKRQSVAFWCNPISGHATLYWYQQILGQGPKLLIQFQNNGVVDDSQLPKDRFSAERLKGVDSTLKIQPAKLEDSAVYLCASSPFRGLAGGETQYFGPGTRLLVL.

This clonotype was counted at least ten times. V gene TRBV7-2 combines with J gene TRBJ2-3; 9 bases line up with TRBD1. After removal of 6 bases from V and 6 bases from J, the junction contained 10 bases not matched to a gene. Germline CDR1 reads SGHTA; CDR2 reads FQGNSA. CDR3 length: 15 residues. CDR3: CASRMGQGRVDTQYF. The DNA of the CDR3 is TGTGCCAGCAGAATGGGACAGGGAAGAGTTGATACGCAGTATTTT.

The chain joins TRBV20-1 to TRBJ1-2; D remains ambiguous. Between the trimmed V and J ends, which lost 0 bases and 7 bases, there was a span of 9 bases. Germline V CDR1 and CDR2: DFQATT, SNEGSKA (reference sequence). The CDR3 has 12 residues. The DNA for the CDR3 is TGCAGTGCTAGAGAAGGGCTTGGTGGCTACACCTTC. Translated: CSAREGLGGYTF.

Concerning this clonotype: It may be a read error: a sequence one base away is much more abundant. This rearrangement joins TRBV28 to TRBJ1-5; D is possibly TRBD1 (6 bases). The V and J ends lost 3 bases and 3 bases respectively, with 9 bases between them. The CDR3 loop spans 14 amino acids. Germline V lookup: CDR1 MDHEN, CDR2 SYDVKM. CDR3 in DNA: TGTGCCAGCAGTTTCACAGGGCCCAATCAGCCCCAGCATTTT. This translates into CASSFTGPNQPQHF.

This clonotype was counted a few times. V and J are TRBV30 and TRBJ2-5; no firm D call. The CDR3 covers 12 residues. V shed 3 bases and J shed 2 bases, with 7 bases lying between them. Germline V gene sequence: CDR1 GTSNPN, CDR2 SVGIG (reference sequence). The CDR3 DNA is TGTGCCTGGAGCGGCAAGCAAGAGACCCAGTACTTC. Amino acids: CAWSGKQETQYF.

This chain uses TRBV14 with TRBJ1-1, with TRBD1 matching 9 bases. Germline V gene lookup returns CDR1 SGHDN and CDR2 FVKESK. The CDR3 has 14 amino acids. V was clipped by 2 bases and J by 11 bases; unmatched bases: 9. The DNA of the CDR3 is TGTGCCAGCAGCCAAATGACAGGACAGGGGATGGCTTTCTTT. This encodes CASSQMTGQGMAFF.

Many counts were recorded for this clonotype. DNA for the CDR3: TGTGCCTGGTGGTTACCCATCTGGGGACACACTGAAGCTTTCTTT. Translated: CAWWLPIWGHTEAFF. The rearrangement uses TRBV30 and TRBJ1-1; D possibly corresponds to TRBD1 (5 bases). The germline V and J ends were trimmed by 5 bases and 3 bases, with 19 bases remaining between them. The CDR3 loop spans 15 amino acids. Germline CDR1 is GTSNPN and CDR2 is SVGIG (reference sequence).

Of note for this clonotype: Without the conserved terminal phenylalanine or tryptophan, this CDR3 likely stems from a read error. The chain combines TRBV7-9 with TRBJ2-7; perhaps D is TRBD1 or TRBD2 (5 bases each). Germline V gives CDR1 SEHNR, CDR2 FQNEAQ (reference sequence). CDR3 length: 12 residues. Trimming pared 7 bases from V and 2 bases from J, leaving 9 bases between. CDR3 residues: CASIGGPYEQYL. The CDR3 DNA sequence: TGTGCCAGCATTGGGGGACCCTACGAGCAGTACCTC.

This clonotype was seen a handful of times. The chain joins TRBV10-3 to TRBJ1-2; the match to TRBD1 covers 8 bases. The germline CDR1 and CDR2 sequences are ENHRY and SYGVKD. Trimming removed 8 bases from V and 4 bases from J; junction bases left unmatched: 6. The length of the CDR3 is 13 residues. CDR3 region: CAISSGTGYGYTF. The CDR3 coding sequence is TGTGCCATCTCCTCCGGGACAGGCTATGGCTACACCTTC.

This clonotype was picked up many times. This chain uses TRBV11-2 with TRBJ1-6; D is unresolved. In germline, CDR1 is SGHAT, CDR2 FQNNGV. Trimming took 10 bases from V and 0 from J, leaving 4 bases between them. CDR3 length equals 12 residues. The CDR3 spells CATRSYNSPLHF. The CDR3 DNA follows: TGTGCCACACGCTCCTATAATTCACCCCTCCACTTT.

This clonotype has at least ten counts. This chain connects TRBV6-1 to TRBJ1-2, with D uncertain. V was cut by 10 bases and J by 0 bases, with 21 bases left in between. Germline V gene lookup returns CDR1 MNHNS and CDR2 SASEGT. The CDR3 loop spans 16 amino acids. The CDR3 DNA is TGTGCCACCATTAACCTCGCCTCATCAGCTAACTATGGCTACACCTTC. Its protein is CATINLASSANYGYTF.